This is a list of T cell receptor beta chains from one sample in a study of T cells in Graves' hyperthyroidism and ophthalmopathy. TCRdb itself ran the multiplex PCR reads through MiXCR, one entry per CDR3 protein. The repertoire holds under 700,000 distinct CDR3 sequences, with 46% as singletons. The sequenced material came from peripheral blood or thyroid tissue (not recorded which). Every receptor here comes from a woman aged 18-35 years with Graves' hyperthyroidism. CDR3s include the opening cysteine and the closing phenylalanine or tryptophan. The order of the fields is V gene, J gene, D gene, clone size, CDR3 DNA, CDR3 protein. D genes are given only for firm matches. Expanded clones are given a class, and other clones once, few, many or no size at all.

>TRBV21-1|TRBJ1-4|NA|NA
TGTGCCAGCAGAAACGAGGCTAATGAAAAACTGTTTTTT
CASRNEANEKLFF
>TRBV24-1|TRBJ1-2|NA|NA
TGTGCCACCAGTGAGACTGGGGACTATGGCTACACCTTC
CATSETGDYGYTF
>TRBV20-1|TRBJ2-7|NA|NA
TGCAGTGCTCAGGACGGCAGCTCCTACGAGCAGTACTTC
CSAQDGSSYEQYF
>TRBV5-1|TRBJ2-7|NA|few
TGCGCCAGCAGCTTTGGGGGAGTTGAGACCTACGAGCAGTACTTC
CASSFGGVETYEQYF
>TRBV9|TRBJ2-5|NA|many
TGTGCCAGCAGCCCAGGTGGGACGAACCAAGAGACCCAGTACTTC
CASSPGGTNQETQYF
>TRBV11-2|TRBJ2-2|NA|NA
TGTGCCAGCAGCCAAGATCAGGGGAGGGCATACACCGGGGAGCTGTTTTTT
CASSQDQGRAYTGELFF
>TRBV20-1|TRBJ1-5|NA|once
TGCAGTGCACGGAAAGGGACACTCAGGTCCAATCAGCCCCAGCATTTT
CSARKGTLRSNQPQHF
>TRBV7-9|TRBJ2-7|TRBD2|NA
TGTGCCAGCAGCTCAAGTCCTGATAGCGGGAGACCCTCCTACGAGCAGTACTTC
CASSSSPDSGRPSYEQYF
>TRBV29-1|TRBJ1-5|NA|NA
TGCAGCTTATCAGGGGTGCGCAATCAGCCCCAGCATTTT
CSLSGVRNQPQHF
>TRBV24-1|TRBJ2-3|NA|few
TGTGCCACCAGTGATCTGGTTGGTGGGACCGCAGATACGCAGTATTTT
CATSDLVGGTADTQYF
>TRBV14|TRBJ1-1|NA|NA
TGTGCCAGCAGCCAAGGCGGGCGGCCCCGAGCTTTCTTT
CASSQGGRPRAFF
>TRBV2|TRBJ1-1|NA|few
TGTGCCAGCAGTCCGGACAGAATCTGGACTGAAGCTTTCTTT
CASSPDRIWTEAFF
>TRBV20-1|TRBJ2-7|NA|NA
TGCAGTGCTAGAGATCGGAACTACCGGAGCTCCTACGAGCAGTACTTC
CSARDRNYRSSYEQYF
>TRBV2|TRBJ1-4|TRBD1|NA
TGTGCCAGGGCCGGGACAGTGGGGAAACTGTTTTTT
CARAGTVGKLFF
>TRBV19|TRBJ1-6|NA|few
TGTGCCAGTAGCCGAGGGGCTGTCTCACCCCTCCACTTT
CASSRGAVSPLHF
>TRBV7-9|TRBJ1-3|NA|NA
TGCGCCAGCAGCCCTCCTACGTCAGCGGGTAACACCATATATTTT
CASSPPTSAGNTIYF
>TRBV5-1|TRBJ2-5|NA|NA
TGCGCCAGCAGCCGGGACGGAGGGACCAGTGACTTC
CASSRDGGTSDF
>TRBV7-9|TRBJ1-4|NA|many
TGTGCCAGCAGCGAATGGAAACTGTTTTTT
CASSEWKLFF
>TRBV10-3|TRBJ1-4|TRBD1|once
TGTGCCAGCAGCCCGACAGGGTCGGCTGAAAAACTGTTTTTT
CASSPTGSAEKLFF
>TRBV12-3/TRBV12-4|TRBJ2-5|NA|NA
TGTGCCAGCAGTGCCTCGACAACCGAAGAGACCCAGTACTTC
CASSASTTEETQYF